The 32 T cell receptor beta chains below all came from one sample that was sequenced in a study of shared clonotypes between healthy human individuals. The repertoire was sequenced with immunoSEQ multiplex PCR; TCRdb's copy has only in-frame clones and lacks some. This table has 950,000 to 1,300,000 clones, 70% to 80% appearing once. Sequencing was done on a sample of memory CD4+ T cells sorted from blood. Noted subset: CD45RA-negative fraction. These receptors all stem from a man younger than 30 in good health.

This clone was counted a few times. The V gene is TRBV18, the J gene TRBJ2-5; 9 positions agree with TRBD2. The CDR3 sequence is 13 residues long. CDR1 and CDR2 (germline): KGHSH, LQKENI. V was pared by 4 bases and J by 5 bases, with 2 bases of the junction left unmatched. CDR3 sequence (DNA): TGTGCCAGCTCACGTAGCGGGAGTGAGACCCAGTACTTC. Translation: CASSRSGSETQYF. Full variable domain (outside the CDR3, taken from reference TRBV18 and TRBJ2-5): NAGVMQNPRHLVRRRGQEARLRCSPMKGHSHVYWYRQLPEEGLKFMVYLQKENIIDESGMPKERFSAEFPKEGPSILRIQQVVRGDSAAYFCASSRSGSETQYFGPGTRLLVL.

This clone showed up just a few times. The chain uses TRBV2 and TRBJ2-3; tentatively, D is TRBD2 (5 bases). Per germline, CDR1 SNHLY and CDR2 FYNNEI. There are 15 residues in the CDR3. V was pared by 2 bases and J by 2 bases, with 11 bases between. This CDR3 reads CASSELGSDTDTQYF. The CDR3 DNA sequence: TGTGCCAGCAGTGAACTCGGTAGCGACACAGATACGCAGTATTTT.

The chain employs TRBV6-1 and TRBJ2-3; D possibly corresponds to TRBD2 (5 bases). Germline-derived CDR1 and CDR2 are MNHNS and SASEGT. This CDR3 region has 12 residues. Deletions cut 4 bases from V and 4 bases from J, with 6 bases between. The DNA of the CDR3 is TGTGCCAGCAGTGGGACTTCAGATACGCAGTATTTT. Protein: CASSGTSDTQYF.

This clone has just one count. The gene calls are TRBV2 and TRBJ2-1, with D maybe TRBD2 (5 bases). There are 14 residues in the CDR3. In germline, CDR1 is SNHLY, CDR2 FYNNEI. The V end lost 4 bases, the J end lost 5 bases, and 12 bases lay between the germline ends. CDR3 residues: CASSASGIDNEQFF. CDR3 sequence (DNA): TGTGCCAGCAGTGCCTCGGGGATAGACAATGAGCAGTTCTTC. The variable domain in full, completed from reference TRBV2 and TRBJ2-1, reads EPEVTQTPSHQVTQMGQEVILRCVPISNHLYFYWYRQILGQKVEFLVSFYNNEISEKSEIFDDQFSVERPDGSNFTLKIRSTKLEDSAMYFCASSASGIDNEQFFGPGTRLTVL.

This chain links TRBV5-4 with TRBJ2-7; TRBD2 matches at 7 bases. Germline loops: CDR1 SGHNT, CDR2 YYREEE (reference sequence). The CDR3 runs 14 residues. V shed 5 bases and J 6 bases; nucleotides not matched to a gene: 11. The CDR3 nucleotides are TGTGCCAGCAGTGTAAATGGGCGGGAGTTCGAGCAGTACTTC. Its translation is CASSVNGREFEQYF.

The CDR3 spells CASSSAPTGGPYEQYF. CDR3 DNA: TGTGCCAGCAGCTCCGCCCCGACAGGGGGCCCCTACGAGCAGTACTTC. V is TRBV5-4 and J is TRBJ2-7, with 10 positions matching TRBD1. Trimming removed 3 bases from V and 2 bases from J; junction bases left unmatched: 8. The CDR3 is 16 amino acids. The germline CDR1 and CDR2 sequences are SGHNT and YYREEE (reference sequence).

The rearrangement links TRBV5-4 to TRBJ1-3; no firm D call. Per the germline V gene, CDR1 is SGHNT and CDR2 is YYREEE (reference sequence). V gave up 4 bases and J gave up 0 bases, with 14 bases separating them. CDR3 length: 16 residues. CDR3 coding DNA: TGTGCCAGCAGCCCAACCCCAGGATACTCTGGAAACACCATATATTTT. Encoded protein: CASSPTPGYSGNTIYF.

The chain recombines TRBV29-1 with TRBJ2-7; no reliable D call. The CDR3 totals 11 residues. The V and J ends lost 6 bases and 6 bases respectively, with 12 bases between them. CDR1 and CDR2 (germline): SQVTM, ANQGSEA. CDR3 sequence: CSVGRRSEQYF. CDR3 DNA sequence: TGCAGCGTCGGTCGTAGATCCGAGCAGTACTTC.

This clone came up many times. At the DNA level, this CDR3 is encoded by other sequences in the same sample as well. This chain joins TRBV2 and TRBJ1-1; D not certain. CDR1 and CDR2 from the germline V gene are SNHLY and FYNNEI. Trimming removed 4 bases at V and 1 base at J, with 7 bases between. The CDR3 length is 13 residues. In nucleotides, the CDR3 is TGTGCCAGCAGTGTGTTAGGGAACACTGAAGCTTTCTTT. Translating gives CASSVLGNTEAFF.

This clone was recorded only once. The rearrangement links TRBV14 to TRBJ2-1, with 9 nucleotides matching TRBD1. The CDR3 runs to 15 residues. CDR1 and CDR2 from the germline V gene are SGHDN and FVKESK. J was trimmed by 9 bases and V by 2 bases; bases with no gene match: 8. The chain's CDR3 is CASSQLAQGASEQFF. CDR3 sequence (DNA): TGTGCCAGCAGCCAACTAGCACAGGGGGCTAGTGAGCAGTTCTTC. Combining the CDR3 with reference TRBV14 and TRBJ2-1 gives the whole variable domain EAGVTQFPSHSVIEKGQTVTLRCDPISGHDNLYWYRRVMGKEIKFLLHFVKESKQDESGMPNNRFLAERTGGTYSTLKVQPAELEDSGVYFCASSQLAQGASEQFFGPGTRLTVL.

This clone was recorded only once. The gene calls are TRBV27 and TRBJ2-2; 9 bases agree with TRBD2. The CDR3 spans 16 residues. J gave up 3 bases and V 6 bases, and 8 bases lay outside the gene matches. Germline assignment: CDR1 MNHEY and CDR2 SMNVEV (reference sequence). The DNA of the CDR3 is TGTGCCAGCAGGCGAACCGGGACTAGCTACACCGGGGAGCTGTTTTTT. It translates to CASRRTGTSYTGELFF.

The chain employs TRBV7-2 and TRBJ2-7; maybe TRBD1 (6 bases). Looked up from germline, CDR1 is SGHTA and CDR2 is FQGNSA. V was clipped by 3 bases and J by 3 bases, with 12 bases between them. The CDR3 has 14 amino acids. CDR3 protein: CASSFRDTSYEQYF. CDR3 nucleotide sequence: TGTGCCAGCAGCTTCCGGGACACGAGCTACGAGCAGTACTTC.

The chain links TRBV30 to TRBJ2-2; TRBD2 might be the D (6 bases). CDR1 is GTSNPN, CDR2 SVGIG, per germline (reference sequence). This CDR3 region has 13 residues. V was clipped by 4 bases and J by 4 bases, with 10 bases between them. For the CDR3, the DNA is TGTGCCTGGACTGGGGGGATCACCGGGGAGCTGTTTTTT. It encodes CAWTGGITGELFF.

The chain has TRBV2 and TRBJ1-2; D remains ambiguous. CDR1 is SNHLY and CDR2 is FYNNEI in the germline V gene. The CDR3 runs 14 residues. Trimming shortened V by 7 bases and J by 8 bases, and 20 bases separated the two germline ends. CDR3 region: CASTPIVGEGGYTF. In DNA, the CDR3 is TGTGCCAGCACCCCCATCGTCGGGGAGGGAGGCTACACCTTC.

This chain links TRBV19 with TRBJ1-2; tentatively, D is TRBD1 (6 bases). From germline, CDR1 is LNHDA and CDR2 SQIVND (reference sequence). This CDR3 has 14 residues. V dropped 7 bases and J dropped 3 bases, with 15 bases sitting between them. For the CDR3, the DNA is TGTGCCAGTACGACAGGTACGGGTGACTATGGCTACACCTTC. Its translation: CASTTGTGDYGYTF.

The CDR3 spells CASSPTGSPYNEQFF. CDR3 DNA: TGTGCCAGCTCCCCTACAGGGAGCCCCTACAATGAGCAGTTCTTC. The V call is TRBV18, the J call TRBJ2-1; D perhaps matches TRBD1 (6 bases). The V gene lost 6 bases and the J gene lost 2 bases, with 14 bases spanning the gap. This CDR3 has 15 amino acids. The germline CDR1 and CDR2 sequences are KGHSH and LQKENI.

In the case of this clone: Other nucleotide sequences in the sample specify the same CDR3. This chain uses TRBV5-1 with TRBJ1-1; tentatively, D is TRBD1 (5 bases). This CDR3 has 14 residues. The V and J ends lost 0 bases and 8 bases respectively, with 14 bases between them. Germline lookup yields CDR1 SGHRS and CDR2 YFSETQ. The CDR3 DNA reads as TGCGCCAGCAGCTTGGATGGCAGGGCGACAGAAGCTTTCTTT. Translation gives CASSLDGRATEAFF.

This clone turned up a few times. The rearrangement joins TRBV10-3 to TRBJ1-1, with no clear D. Germline V gene lookup returns CDR1 ENHRY and CDR2 SYGVKD. This CDR3 has 12 residues. Trimming removed 10 bases from V and 6 bases from J, with 15 bases in between. CDR3 amino acids: CATAREAAEAFF. As DNA, the CDR3 is TGTGCCACCGCCCGGGAGGCCGCTGAAGCTTTCTTT.

With regard to this clone: This sample includes further DNA sequences coding for the same CDR3. This sequence joins TRBV5-4 and TRBJ2-1, with TRBD2 identical over 9 bases. CDR3 length: 13 residues. Trimming cost V 3 bases and J 9 bases; bases outside gene matches: 4. Germline V gives CDR1 SGHNT, CDR2 YYREEE (reference sequence). The CDR3 coding sequence is TGTGCCAGCAGCTCAGGACTAGCGAGTGAGCAGTTCTTC. Encoded protein: CASSSGLASEQFF. Variable domain in full (rest from reference TRBV5-4 and TRBJ2-1): ETGVTQSPTHLIKTRGQQVTLRCSSQSGHNTVSWYQQALGQGPQFIFQYYREEENGRGNFPPRFSGLQFPNYSSELNVNALELDDSALYLCASSSGLASEQFFGPGTRLTVL.

This clone was picked up a small number of times. The V call is TRBV7-2, the J call TRBJ2-1, with D maybe TRBD2 (5 bases). Deletions cut 2 bases from V and 10 bases from J, with 12 bases between. Germline V gene sequence: CDR1 SGHTA, CDR2 FQGNSA. CDR3 length equals 13 residues. DNA of the CDR3: TGTGCCAGCAGCTTACAGCGGCCGGAGGAGCAGTTCTTC. Translated: CASSLQRPEEQFF.

This clone was counted only a few times. This sequence joins TRBV11-3 and TRBJ2-2; TRBD1 aligns across 7 bases. This CDR3 is 16 amino acids long. The trim removed 5 bases at V and 4 bases at J, leaving 10 bases unmatched. Per germline, CDR1 SGHNT and CDR2 YENEEA. The CDR3: CASSPQGTSGTGELFF. CDR3 nucleotide sequence: TGTGCCAGCAGCCCACAGGGGACCTCGGGCACCGGGGAGCTGTTTTTT.

V and J are TRBV10-3 and TRBJ2-7; 12 nucleotides agree with TRBD2. The CDR3 runs 15 residues. Germline CDR1 is ENHRY and CDR2 is SYGVKD. V gave up 6 bases and J gave up 0 bases; unmatched junction bases: 3. Here the CDR3 reads CAISGLAGSSYEQYF. Here the CDR3 DNA reads TGTGCCATCAGCGGACTAGCGGGGTCCTCCTACGAGCAGTACTTC.

The chain joins TRBV5-4 to TRBJ2-7, with TRBD2 identical over 8 bases. Looked up from germline, CDR1 is SGHNT and CDR2 is YYREEE (reference sequence). Trimming at V came to 0 bases and at J to 1 base, leaving 3 bases not matched to a gene. The CDR3 runs to 15 residues. CDR3 in amino acids: CASSLETSGSYEQYF. The CDR3 nucleotides read TGTGCCAGCAGCTTGGAAACTAGCGGTTCCTACGAGCAGTACTTC.

The CDR3 here is CAWARGNTGELFF. DNA of the CDR3: TGTGCCTGGGCGAGGGGGAACACCGGGGAGCTGTTTTTT. V gene TRBV30 combines with J gene TRBJ2-2; the D call may be TRBD1 or TRBD2 (5 bases each). Germline CDR1 and CDR2: GTSNPN and SVGIG (reference sequence). Trimming pared 5 bases from V and 1 base from J, leaving 8 bases between. This CDR3 region has 13 residues.

The gene calls are TRBV5-6 and TRBJ1-6; 9 bases are shared with TRBD1. The V gene's germline CDR1 is SGHDT and CDR2 YYEEEE. The CDR3 covers 16 residues. After removal of 4 bases from V and 5 bases from J, the junction contained 7 bases not matched to a gene. In DNA, the CDR3 is TGTGCCAGCAGCCTCCGGACAGGGGCCAATAATTCACCCCTCCACTTT. Protein: CASSLRTGANNSPLHF.

This rearrangement joins TRBV5-6 to TRBJ2-5; 11 bases are a match to TRBD2. Germline V gives CDR1 SGHDT, CDR2 YYEEEE. CDR3 length: 16 amino acids. With 5 bases clipped from V and 11 bases from J, the junction kept 17 bases outside the gene matches. DNA of the CDR3: TGTGCCAGCAGTTCGGTAGCGGGAGGGCCAACCGCTGAGCAGTACTTC. This sequence encodes CASSSVAGGPTAEQYF.

This clone was detected only once. This rearrangement joins TRBV2 to TRBJ1-2, with D maybe TRBD1 (6 bases). Germline CDR1 is SNHLY and CDR2 is FYNNEI. CDR3 size: 13 residues. Trimming removed 6 bases at V and 8 bases at J, with 16 bases between. Written as DNA, the CDR3 is TGTGCCAGCAGAGCAGGGGCGGAAAGCGGCTACACCTTC. Protein: CASRAGAESGYTF.

CDR3 amino acids: CAWREGASYNSPLHF. The CDR3 nucleotides are TGTGCCTGGAGGGAGGGGGCCTCCTATAATTCACCCCTCCACTTT. This sequence joins TRBV30 and TRBJ1-6; TRBD1 agrees at 7 bases. Per germline, CDR1 GTSNPN and CDR2 SVGIG (reference sequence). Trimming took 3 bases from V and 0 from J; bases not matched to a gene: 2. The CDR3 loop spans 15 amino acids.

The gene calls are TRBV28 and TRBJ1-4; no clear D. The CDR3 runs 15 residues. Deletions cut 0 bases from V and 2 bases from J, with 7 bases between. Germline-derived CDR1 and CDR2 are MDHEN and SYDVKM. Here the CDR3 reads CASSLWGATNEKLFF. In DNA, the CDR3 is TGTGCCAGCAGTTTATGGGGAGCCACTAATGAAAAACTGTTTTTT.

The chain carries TRBV5-5 and TRBJ1-1; D not resolved. V lost 1 base and J 6 bases, leaving 22 bases between the germline ends. Germline V gene lookup returns CDR1 SGHKS and CDR2 YYEKEE (reference sequence). This CDR3 contains 17 residues. CDR3 region: CASSLKAAFGDFAEAFF. CDR3 DNA: TGTGCCAGCAGCTTGAAGGCCGCGTTCGGGGATTTCGCTGAAGCTTTCTTT.

The chain's CDR3 is CASSPIPTGGSTDTQYF. The CDR3 DNA is TGTGCCAGCAGCCCAATACCTACAGGGGGCAGCACAGATACGCAGTATTTT. This sequence joins TRBV7-2 and TRBJ2-3; 9 bases agree with TRBD1. In germline, CDR1 is SGHTA, CDR2 FQGNSA. This CDR3 comprises 17 residues. V trimming: 5 bases; J trimming: 0 bases; junction bases outside the gene matches: 9.

In its sample, this clone was seen a few times. V is TRBV30 and J is TRBJ1-5; D remains ambiguous. V shed 3 bases and J shed 3 bases, with 12 bases lying between them. Per the germline V gene, CDR1 is GTSNPN and CDR2 is SVGIG (reference sequence). The CDR3 extends over 14 amino acids. The CDR3 DNA reads as TGTGCCTGGAGCCCACAGCGTACCAATCAGCCCCAGCATTTT. It yields the protein CAWSPQRTNQPQHF.